Below, one T cell receptor beta chain is given with its context. V dropped 0 bases and J dropped 2 bases, with 12 bases sitting between them. Per germline, CDR1 SGHDT and CDR2 YYEEEE. The CDR3 extends over 15 amino acids. The assay was immunoSEQ multiplex PCR, and TCRdb's table has in-frame clones only and misses some. Seen here are some 120,000 clones, 75% to 90% observed once, and the top ten hold about 2%. These data are taken from a study of cytomegalovirus exposure and HLA in healthy donors. The receptor was isolated from a woman under 30 in good health and CMV-seronegative. The rearrangement joins TRBV5-6 to TRBJ2-7, with D possibly being TRBD2 (6 bases). Sequencing was done on a sample of PBMCs. CDR3 sequence reads: CASSLVRDGPYEQYF. The CDR3 coding sequence is TGTGCCAGCAGCTTGGTGCGGGATGGGCCCTACGAGCAGTACTTC.